These 14 T cell receptor beta chains were sequenced from one sample in a study of blood T cell repertoires in COVID-19. Here immunoSEQ multiplex PCR was the method, and the copy in TCRdb shows in-frame clones only, minus some. The repertoire holds approximately 50,000 clones, with around 82% as singletons. The sample consisted of peripheral blood. Source of these receptors: a woman of 80 years or more with COVID-19, enrolled during active disease.

The J gene is TRBJ2-3, the V gene TRBV19; a possible D gene is TRBD1 (5 bases). Germline V CDR1 and CDR2: LNHDA, SQIVND (reference sequence). The V end lost 4 bases, the J end lost 3 bases, and 8 bases lay between the germline ends. The CDR3 length is 13 residues. In DNA form, the CDR3 reads TGTGCCAGTAGTAGTCAGGGAACAGATACGCAGTATTTT. Its protein is CASSSQGTDTQYF. Complete variable domain (other parts from reference TRBV19 and TRBJ2-3): DGGITQSPKYLFRKEGQNVTLSCEQNLNHDAMYWYRQDPGQGLRLIYYSQIVNDFQKGDIAEGYSVSREKKESFPLTVTSAQKNPTAFYLCASSSQGTDTQYFGPGTRLTVL.

The chain couples TRBV7-8 to TRBJ2-2; D ambiguous. V lost 3 bases to trimming and J lost 0 bases, with 14 bases between them. Per the germline V gene, CDR1 is SGHVS and CDR2 is FQNEAQ. There are 17 residues in the CDR3. CDR3 DNA sequence: TGTGCCAGCAGCTTTGCCTATAAACAGACGAACACCGGGGAGCTGTTTTTT. This codes for CASSFAYKQTNTGELFF.

This sequence joins TRBV10-3 and TRBJ2-5, with a weak D call TRBD2 (5 bases). This CDR3 is 13 amino acids long. Per germline, CDR1 ENHRY and CDR2 SYGVKD. The V end was cut by 9 bases, the J end by 2 bases, with 13 bases between. The CDR3 nucleotides read TGTGCCATGGGAACGGGGTTACAAGAGACCCAGTACTTC. Translation gives CAMGTGLQETQYF.

V is TRBV3-1 (or the pseudogene TRBV3-2) and J is TRBJ2-3, with D possibly being TRBD1 (5 bases). The V end lost 0 bases, the J end lost 1 base, and 8 bases lay between the germline ends. This CDR3 has 15 residues. Germline assignment: CDR1 LGHDT and CDR2 YNNKEL (reference sequence). The CDR3 DNA follows: TGTGCCAGCAGCCAAGATCAGACAGGCACAGATACGCAGTATTTT. It encodes CASSQDQTGTDTQYF.

The rearrangement joins TRBV3-1 (or the pseudogene TRBV3-2) to TRBJ2-1; 14 bases line up with TRBD2. This CDR3 has 16 residues. Germline V gene data show CDR1 as LGHDT and CDR2 as YNNKEL (reference sequence). J was trimmed by 5 bases and V by 4 bases; bases with no gene match: 4. The CDR3 here is CASSLSTSGRDNEQFF. As DNA, the CDR3 is TGTGCCAGCAGCCTGTCGACTAGCGGGAGGGACAATGAGCAGTTCTTC.

The rearrangement uses TRBV10-3 and TRBJ2-5; TRBD2 matches at 8 bases. The germline gives CDR1 ENHRY, CDR2 SYGVKD. J gave up 2 bases and V 5 bases, and 4 bases lay outside the gene matches. There are 14 residues in the CDR3. The CDR3 loop is CAISQGLGQETQYF. CDR3 DNA: TGTGCCATCAGTCAGGGACTAGGTCAAGAGACCCAGTACTTC.

This chain links TRBV10-1 with TRBJ2-5, with TRBD1 as a possible D gene (6 bases). CDR1 and CDR2 (germline): WNHNN, SYGVQD (reference sequence). V gave up 1 base and J gave up 3 bases, with 9 bases separating them. CDR3 length: 14 residues. The CDR3 coding sequence is TGCGCCAGCAGTGAGTTTGGGGGCGAAGAGACCCAGTACTTC. Translating gives CASSEFGGEETQYF.

J is TRBJ2-4 and V is TRBV19, with a weak D call TRBD1 (5 bases). The CDR3 totals 16 residues. CDR1 LNHDA and CDR2 SQIVND come from the germline V gene (reference sequence). Trimming cost V 5 bases and J 2 bases, with 16 bases left between them. CDR3 residues: CASSPERGITKNIQYF. The CDR3, as DNA: TGTGCCAGTAGTCCCGAAAGGGGAATTACCAAAAACATTCAGTACTTC.

V usage is TRBV18 and J usage is TRBJ1-1, with D tentatively TRBD1 (5 bases). Trimming cost V 4 bases and J 1 base, with 7 bases left between them. CDR1 and CDR2 (germline): KGHSH, LQKENI. This CDR3 contains 13 residues. CDR3 coding DNA: TGTGCCAGCTCACAAGGACAGAACACTGAAGCTTTCTTT. As protein: CASSQGQNTEAFF. The full variable domain, its missing parts supplied by reference TRBV18 and TRBJ1-1, is NAGVMQNPRHLVRRRGQEARLRCSPMKGHSHVYWYRQLPEEGLKFMVYLQKENIIDESGMPKERFSAEFPKEGPSILRIQQVVRGDSAAYFCASSQGQNTEAFFGQGTRLTVV.

The chain carries TRBV6-1 and TRBJ1-2; a possible D gene is TRBD1 (5 bases). The length of the CDR3 is 14 residues. The V and J ends lost 3 bases and 2 bases respectively, with 10 bases between them. The germline V gene encodes CDR1 MNHNS and CDR2 SASEGT. This CDR3 reads CASSEGAGNYGYTF. CDR3 bases: TGTGCCAGCAGTGAGGGCGCAGGGAACTATGGCTACACCTTC.

This chain links TRBV29-1 with TRBJ1-3; TRBD1 might be the D (5 bases). The V end was cut by 4 bases, the J end by 2 bases, with 12 bases between. Germline V gene lookup returns CDR1 SQVTM and CDR2 ANQGSEA. This CDR3 spans 14 amino acids. CDR3 sequence reads: CSVAGTTAGNTIYF. The CDR3 nucleotides are TGCAGCGTTGCCGGTACGACAGCTGGAAACACCATATATTTT.

This sequence joins TRBV24-1 and TRBJ1-5; TRBD1 might be the D (6 bases). V lost 4 bases to trimming and J lost 0 bases, with 9 bases between them. The V gene's germline CDR1 is KGHDR and CDR2 SFDVKD. The CDR3 runs to 15 residues. CDR3 in DNA: TGTGCCACCAGTGACCCAGGGGTTAGCAATCAGCCCCAGCATTTT. It specifies CATSDPGVSNQPQHF.

This sequence joins TRBV19 and TRBJ1-3, with D possibly being TRBD1 (5 bases). The CDR3 sequence is 14 residues long. With 1 base removed from V and 2 bases from J, the gap between germline ends came to 6 bases. The germline gives CDR1 LNHDA, CDR2 SQIVND (reference sequence). The CDR3 loop reads CASSIAGTGNTIYF. In DNA, the CDR3 is TGTGCCAGTAGTATAGCAGGGACTGGAAACACCATATATTTT.

Only a few counts were recorded for this clone. The CDR3 protein is CASSWGGDEQFF. As DNA, the CDR3 is TGTGCCAGCAGCTGGGGAGGTGATGAGCAGTTCTTC. This sequence joins TRBV7-2 and TRBJ2-1; a weak D match, TRBD2 (6 bases). V lost 4 bases and J 8 bases, leaving 9 bases between the germline ends. CDR1 and CDR2 from the germline V gene are SGHTA and FQGNSA. This CDR3 region has 12 residues.